These T cell receptor beta chains were read from a single sample in a study of blood T cell repertoires in COVID-19. Profiling relied on immunoSEQ multiplex PCR, and the TCRdb table lists in-frame clones only, not all of them. This table has 230,000 or so clones, 86% appearing once. Sequencing used PBMCs or T cells enriched from blood (not recorded which). The receptors originated from a middle-aged woman with acute COVID-19. Each CDR3 is given with its conserved first and last residue. Fields, in order: CDR3 DNA, CDR3 protein, D gene, V gene, clone size, J gene. D genes are given only for firm matches. Rows may omit the clone size; those that give it use once, few, many or a size class.

cdr3_nt: TGTGCCAGCAGCGAGTTTACAGGGAGGGGCGGCTACACCTTC
cdr3_aa: CASSEFTGRGGYTF
d_call: .
v_call: TRBV2
clone_size: .
j_call: TRBJ1-2

cdr3_nt: TGTGCCAGCAGCCAAGGGGCAGGGAATTCACCCCTCCACTTT
cdr3_aa: CASSQGAGNSPLHF
d_call: .
v_call: TRBV14
clone_size: once
j_call: TRBJ1-6

cdr3_nt: TGTGCCAGCAGCTTCCCGGACAGATTTAACTATGGCTACACCTTC
cdr3_aa: CASSFPDRFNYGYTF
d_call: .
v_call: TRBV7-8
clone_size: .
j_call: TRBJ1-2

cdr3_nt: TGTGCCACCAGTGCCGGGGGGATTGGGCAGTTCTTC
cdr3_aa: CATSAGGIGQFF
d_call: TRBD2
v_call: TRBV24-1
clone_size: .
j_call: TRBJ2-1

cdr3_nt: TGTGCCAGCAGACCCAGAATCGCAACTAATGAAAAACTGTTTTTT
cdr3_aa: CASRPRIATNEKLFF
d_call: .
v_call: TRBV2
clone_size: .
j_call: TRBJ1-4

cdr3_nt: TGCGCCAGCAGCCGAGGGTATGGACAGGGGAATTCACCCCTCCACTTT
cdr3_aa: CASSRGYGQGNSPLHF
d_call: TRBD1
v_call: TRBV5-1
clone_size: .
j_call: TRBJ1-6

cdr3_nt: TGTGCCAGCACCTGGGACAGATCTAACTATGGCTACACCTTC
cdr3_aa: CASTWDRSNYGYTF
d_call: TRBD1
v_call: TRBV7-9
clone_size: .
j_call: TRBJ1-2

cdr3_nt: TGTGCCAGCAGCTTACCCGGGACAGGGGGCCGAAGAGAGCCCCAGCATTTT
cdr3_aa: CASSLPGTGGRREPQHF
d_call: TRBD1
v_call: TRBV7-8
clone_size: once
j_call: TRBJ1-5

cdr3_nt: TGTGCCAGCAGCCAGGACAGGGGAGATGGCTACACCTTC
cdr3_aa: CASSQDRGDGYTF
d_call: TRBD1
v_call: TRBV6-4
clone_size: .
j_call: TRBJ1-2

cdr3_nt: TGTGCCAGTAGTACAACACCGACAGGGGTGAGTGAACAGCCCCAGCATTTT
cdr3_aa: CASSTTPTGVSEQPQHF
d_call: TRBD1
v_call: TRBV19
clone_size: .
j_call: TRBJ1-5

cdr3_nt: TGTGCCAGCACTAACAGGGAAGAGACCCAGTACTTC
cdr3_aa: CASTNREETQYF
d_call: .
v_call: TRBV6-5
clone_size: .
j_call: TRBJ2-5

cdr3_nt: TGTGCCAGCAGCCCTTGGAACACTGAAGCTTTCTTT
cdr3_aa: CASSPWNTEAFF
d_call: .
v_call: TRBV7-6
clone_size: .
j_call: TRBJ1-1

cdr3_nt: TGTGCCAGCAGTCCGACAGACCTTGGAAACACCATATATTTT
cdr3_aa: CASSPTDLGNTIYF
d_call: .
v_call: TRBV6-2/TRBV6-3
clone_size: .
j_call: TRBJ1-3

cdr3_nt: TGTGCCAGCAGCTCCTTTTCCCGGGACATGGACAATGAGCAGTTCTTC
cdr3_aa: CASSSFSRDMDNEQFF
d_call: .
v_call: TRBV5-8
clone_size: .
j_call: TRBJ2-1

cdr3_nt: TGTGCCAGCAGTTACTCGGGAGCCTCTGGAAACACCATATATTTT
cdr3_aa: CASSYSGASGNTIYF
d_call: .
v_call: TRBV6-2/TRBV6-3
clone_size: .
j_call: TRBJ1-3

cdr3_nt: TGTGCCAGCAGGGTTAGCAATCAGCCCCAGCATTTT
cdr3_aa: CASRVSNQPQHF
d_call: .
v_call: TRBV19
clone_size: .
j_call: TRBJ1-5

cdr3_nt: TGTGCCAGCAGTACAAACACCGGGGGGAGGAACACTGAAGCTTTCTTT
cdr3_aa: CASSTNTGGRNTEAFF
d_call: .
v_call: TRBV2
clone_size: .
j_call: TRBJ1-1

cdr3_nt: TGTGCCAGCAGTTACAAACAGACCCCTAACGGCTACACCTTC
cdr3_aa: CASSYKQTPNGYTF
d_call: .
v_call: TRBV6-5
clone_size: .
j_call: TRBJ1-2

cdr3_nt: TGTGCCAGCAGCCAAGATCAGGAGCGGGGGGGCTACAATGAGCAGTTCTTC
cdr3_aa: CASSQDQERGGYNEQFF
d_call: TRBD2
v_call: TRBV4-2
clone_size: .
j_call: TRBJ2-1

cdr3_nt: TGTGCCAGCAGCTTAGGAGGGGATACGCAGTATTTT
cdr3_aa: CASSLGGDTQYF
d_call: .
v_call: TRBV11-2
clone_size: once
j_call: TRBJ2-3

cdr3_nt: TGTGCCAGCAGCTTAAGCTCAAGCGGGAACAATGAGCAGTTCTTC
cdr3_aa: CASSLSSSGNNEQFF
d_call: TRBD2
v_call: TRBV7-2
clone_size: .
j_call: TRBJ2-1

cdr3_nt: TGTGCCAGCAGCTTAGGAGTCCGGGGGGTGAACACTGAAGCTTTCTTT
cdr3_aa: CASSLGVRGVNTEAFF
d_call: .
v_call: TRBV7-9
clone_size: .
j_call: TRBJ1-1

cdr3_nt: TGTGCCAGCAGCTTAGAGACAGGGAACTATGGCTACACCTTC
cdr3_aa: CASSLETGNYGYTF
d_call: TRBD1
v_call: TRBV11-2
clone_size: .
j_call: TRBJ1-2

cdr3_nt: TGTGCCAGCAGCCCGGGACAGGGGTCCACTGAAGCTTTCTTT
cdr3_aa: CASSPGQGSTEAFF
d_call: TRBD1
v_call: TRBV7-9
clone_size: .
j_call: TRBJ1-1

cdr3_nt: TGTGCCAGCAGCCCACCATTCATCAGGCAAGGGGAGGGAGGCTACACCTTC
cdr3_aa: CASSPPFIRQGEGGYTF
d_call: .
v_call: TRBV7-8
clone_size: .
j_call: TRBJ1-2

cdr3_nt: TGTGCCAGCAGTTACATCCAGGCCGAAAATCAGCCCCAGCATTTT
cdr3_aa: CASSYIQAENQPQHF
d_call: .
v_call: TRBV6-5
clone_size: .
j_call: TRBJ1-5

cdr3_nt: TGTGCCAGCAGCCCCAGGGTCCCCGGGGAGCTGTTTTTT
cdr3_aa: CASSPRVPGELFF
d_call: .
v_call: TRBV9
clone_size: .
j_call: TRBJ2-2

cdr3_nt: TGTGCCAGCACCTCAAAACGACAGGTTATGAACACTGAAGCTTTCTTT
cdr3_aa: CASTSKRQVMNTEAFF
d_call: .
v_call: TRBV2
clone_size: .
j_call: TRBJ1-1

cdr3_nt: TGTGCCAGCAGCTTGGCGGACAGGGGCTATGGCTACACCTTC
cdr3_aa: CASSLADRGYGYTF
d_call: TRBD1
v_call: TRBV5-6
clone_size: .
j_call: TRBJ1-2

cdr3_nt: TGTGCCAGCAGTCGCGTGAATAACTATGGCTACACCTTC
cdr3_aa: CASSRVNNYGYTF
d_call: .
v_call: TRBV6-5
clone_size: once
j_call: TRBJ1-2

cdr3_nt: TGTGCCATCAGTATAGCGGGGGGTAGCACAGATACGCAGTATTTT
cdr3_aa: CAISIAGGSTDTQYF
d_call: TRBD2
v_call: TRBV10-3
clone_size: .
j_call: TRBJ2-3

cdr3_nt: TGCGCCAGCAGCTTGTTCTTCCAGATCACAGATACGCAGTATTTT
cdr3_aa: CASSLFFQITDTQYF
d_call: .
v_call: TRBV5-1
clone_size: .
j_call: TRBJ2-3

cdr3_nt: TGCGCCAGCAGCTTGGCCGGTTTTACTAACTATGGCTACACCTTC
cdr3_aa: CASSLAGFTNYGYTF
d_call: .
v_call: TRBV5-1
clone_size: .
j_call: TRBJ1-2

cdr3_nt: TGTGCCAGTAGTATCGGAGGGGCAGGGCGCTATGGCTACACCTTC
cdr3_aa: CASSIGGAGRYGYTF
d_call: .
v_call: TRBV19
clone_size: once
j_call: TRBJ1-2

cdr3_nt: TGCAGCGTAGTTCCCGGGACAGCCTACGAGCAGTACTTC
cdr3_aa: CSVVPGTAYEQYF
d_call: TRBD1
v_call: TRBV29-1
clone_size: .
j_call: TRBJ2-7

cdr3_nt: TGTGCCACCAGTGAGGGCAGGGGCTTCAGTGATACGCAGTATTTT
cdr3_aa: CATSEGRGFSDTQYF
d_call: .
v_call: TRBV24-1
clone_size: .
j_call: TRBJ2-3

cdr3_nt: TGTGCCAGCAGTGATTTGGCACAGCAGAACACCGGGGAGCTGTTTTTT
cdr3_aa: CASSDLAQQNTGELFF
d_call: .
v_call: TRBV6-1
clone_size: .
j_call: TRBJ2-2

cdr3_nt: TGTGCCAGCAGCCCTAGACCCCTGGACACCGGGGAGCTGTTTTTT
cdr3_aa: CASSPRPLDTGELFF
d_call: .
v_call: TRBV7-2
clone_size: .
j_call: TRBJ2-2

cdr3_nt: TGTGCCAGCAGCAGGACAGGGGAGGGGGCCTATGGCTACACCTTC
cdr3_aa: CASSRTGEGAYGYTF
d_call: TRBD1
v_call: TRBV7-9
clone_size: .
j_call: TRBJ1-2

cdr3_nt: TGTGCCAGCAGCTTAGACAGCTATGGCTACACCTTC
cdr3_aa: CASSLDSYGYTF
d_call: .
v_call: TRBV5-4
clone_size: .
j_call: TRBJ1-2

cdr3_nt: TGTGCCAGCAGTATTTCAACAGGGAATGAGCAGTTCTTC
cdr3_aa: CASSISTGNEQFF
d_call: .
v_call: TRBV12-3/TRBV12-4
clone_size: .
j_call: TRBJ2-1

cdr3_nt: TGTGCCAGCAGCCACAGGGGTACACCCCTCCACTTT
cdr3_aa: CASSHRGTPLHF
d_call: TRBD1
v_call: TRBV9
clone_size: .
j_call: TRBJ1-6

cdr3_nt: TGCGCCAGCAGCCAAGATCCAGGGATCTCACCCCTCCACTTT
cdr3_aa: CASSQDPGISPLHF
d_call: .
v_call: TRBV4-1
clone_size: .
j_call: TRBJ1-6

cdr3_nt: TGTGCCAGTAGGGTGTACAGGGGGCGCGGGACTGAAGCTTTCTTT
cdr3_aa: CASRVYRGRGTEAFF
d_call: TRBD1
v_call: TRBV19
clone_size: .
j_call: TRBJ1-1

cdr3_nt: TGTGCCGGCCGACAGGGACCGGCCTCTAACTATGGCTACACCTTC
cdr3_aa: CAGRQGPASNYGYTF
d_call: TRBD1
v_call: TRBV2
clone_size: .
j_call: TRBJ1-2

cdr3_nt: TGTGCCAGCAAGACAGGTAGGAGCAATCAGCCCCAGCATTTT
cdr3_aa: CASKTGRSNQPQHF
d_call: .
v_call: TRBV19
clone_size: .
j_call: TRBJ1-5

cdr3_nt: TGTGCCAGCAGTAGGTGGGCAGGGGGCACTGAAGCTTTCTTT
cdr3_aa: CASSRWAGGTEAFF
d_call: TRBD1
v_call: TRBV27
clone_size: few
j_call: TRBJ1-1

cdr3_nt: TGTGCCAGCTCTAGCGGCTCCTACGAGCAGTACTTC
cdr3_aa: CASSSGSYEQYF
d_call: TRBD2
v_call: TRBV6-5
clone_size: .
j_call: TRBJ2-7

cdr3_nt: TGTGCCAGCAGCTTGGTTACCACCCCGGGGGGGACCCAGTACTTC
cdr3_aa: CASSLVTTPGGTQYF
d_call: TRBD2
v_call: TRBV5-6
clone_size: .
j_call: TRBJ2-5

cdr3_nt: TGTGCCAGCAGTTTTGGAGGATGGGACACCGGGGAGCTGTTTTTT
cdr3_aa: CASSFGGWDTGELFF
d_call: .
v_call: TRBV27
clone_size: .
j_call: TRBJ2-2

cdr3_nt: TGTGCCAGCAGCCAAGAGCCAACAGGACTAGTCCTGTATTTT
cdr3_aa: CASSQEPTGLVLYF
d_call: TRBD2
v_call: TRBV3-1/TRBV3-2
clone_size: .
j_call: TRBJ2-3

cdr3_nt: TGTGCCAGCAGTCACAGGGTAGGGGGCTACACCTTC
cdr3_aa: CASSHRVGGYTF
d_call: .
v_call: TRBV12-3/TRBV12-4
clone_size: .
j_call: TRBJ1-2

cdr3_nt: TGCAGTGCTAGTAGGGACAGCTACTCTGGAAACACCATATATTTT
cdr3_aa: CSASRDSYSGNTIYF
d_call: TRBD1
v_call: TRBV20-1
clone_size: .
j_call: TRBJ1-3

cdr3_nt: TGTGCCAGCAGTCTCGGGACAGGGGGCTATGGCTACACCTTC
cdr3_aa: CASSLGTGGYGYTF
d_call: TRBD1
v_call: TRBV6-5
clone_size: once
j_call: TRBJ1-2

cdr3_nt: TGTGCCAGTAGTCCGGACAGGTCCCTCACAGATACGCAGTATTTT
cdr3_aa: CASSPDRSLTDTQYF
d_call: TRBD1
v_call: TRBV19
clone_size: many
j_call: TRBJ2-3